Described below is a single TCR beta chain sequence and its context. Its cognate antigen is unknown. CDR3 length: 14 residues. With V trimmed by 6 bases and J by 4 bases, 3 bases remained unmatched. Germline-derived CDR1 and CDR2 are MNHEY and SMNVEV (reference sequence). This sample was taken from a study of CD8 T cells in Susac syndrome. As for the study in general: Sequenced Susac syndrome patients included roughly six with clinically active disease and about eight in remission. Findings and limits, study-wide: By the study's own acknowledgment, its TCR sequencing and HLA analysis included relatively few individuals.

An amount of RNA that ranged from roughly 0.5 to 1 ug was reverse transcribed with random hexamers. TCR beta CDR3 was amplified by immunoSEQ multiplex PCR. This amplification extended across 54 Vbeta and 13 Jbeta segments. TCRdb fed the immunoSEQ multiplex PCR reads into MiXCR, producing one record per CDR3 protein. The profile shows about 240,000 distinct CDR3 sequences, 96% of them singletons. CD8+ and CD4+ blood T cells underwent TCR beta sequencing. The rearrangement joins TRBV27 to TRBJ2-2, with 9 positions matching TRBD1. The sequenced sample consisted of CD4+ T cells from PBMCs. The sequence derives from a human donor with Susac syndrome. CDR3 sequence reads: CASSDRGGTGELFF. CDR3 DNA: TGTGCCAGCAGCGACAGGGGGGGCACCGGGGAGCTGTTTTTT.